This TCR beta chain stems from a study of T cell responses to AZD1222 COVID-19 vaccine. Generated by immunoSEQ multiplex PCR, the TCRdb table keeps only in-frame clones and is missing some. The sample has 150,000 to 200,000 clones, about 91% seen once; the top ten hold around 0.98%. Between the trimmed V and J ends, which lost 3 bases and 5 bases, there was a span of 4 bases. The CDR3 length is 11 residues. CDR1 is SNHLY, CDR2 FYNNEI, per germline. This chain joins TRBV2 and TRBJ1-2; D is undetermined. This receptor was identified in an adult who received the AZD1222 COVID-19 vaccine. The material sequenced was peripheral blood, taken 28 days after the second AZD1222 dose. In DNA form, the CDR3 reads TGTGCCAGCAGTGAGTGGTATGGCTACACCTTC. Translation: CASSEWYGYTF.